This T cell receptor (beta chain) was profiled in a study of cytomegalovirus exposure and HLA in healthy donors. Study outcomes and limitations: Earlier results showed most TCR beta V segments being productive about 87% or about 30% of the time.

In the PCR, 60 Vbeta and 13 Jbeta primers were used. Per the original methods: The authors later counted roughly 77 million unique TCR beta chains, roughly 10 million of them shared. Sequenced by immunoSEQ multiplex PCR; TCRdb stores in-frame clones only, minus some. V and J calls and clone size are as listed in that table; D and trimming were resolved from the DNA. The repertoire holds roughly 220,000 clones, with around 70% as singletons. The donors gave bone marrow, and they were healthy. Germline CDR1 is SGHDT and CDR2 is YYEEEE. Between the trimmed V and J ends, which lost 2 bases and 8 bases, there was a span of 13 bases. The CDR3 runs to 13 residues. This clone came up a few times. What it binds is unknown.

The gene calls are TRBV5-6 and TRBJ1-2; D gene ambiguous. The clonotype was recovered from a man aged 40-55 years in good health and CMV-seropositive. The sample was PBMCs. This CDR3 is CASSFSVQEGYTF. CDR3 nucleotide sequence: TGTGCCAGCAGCTTCTCGGTTCAGGAAGGCTACACCTTC.